The 7 T cell receptor beta chains listed next were all sequenced from one sample in a study of cytomegalovirus exposure and HLA in healthy donors. The PCR had 60 Vbeta and 13 Jbeta primers. Assay: immunoSEQ multiplex PCR; the TCRdb copy retains only in-frame clones and omits some. The data contain over 200,000 clones, around 73% of them singletons. What was sequenced was PBMCs. All receptors derive from a male donor in good health and CMV-seronegative.

This clone was seen just once. The V gene is TRBV9, the J gene TRBJ2-2, with 10 bases that match TRBD2. The V and J ends lost 4 bases and 0 bases, in that order; junction bases with no gene match: 12. The CDR3 is 19 residues long. Germline CDR1 SGDLS, CDR2 YYNGEE. The CDR3 sequence is CASSFSLAGVVPNTGELFF. The DNA for the CDR3 is TGTGCCAGCAGCTTCAGCCTAGCGGGAGTAGTTCCGAACACCGGGGAGCTGTTTTTT.

The sample holds a few counts of this clone. The rearrangement links TRBV25-1 to TRBJ1-1; D is unresolved. Germline V gives CDR1 MGHDK, CDR2 SYGVNS. Deletions cut 4 bases from V and 2 bases from J, with 11 bases between. There are 14 residues in the CDR3. The CDR3 DNA reads TGTGCCAGCAGTGGCCAAGTCAGAAACACTGAAGCTTTCTTT. Amino acids: CASSGQVRNTEAFF.

The chain has TRBV27 and TRBJ2-3; D is possibly TRBD2 (5 bases). Looked up from germline, CDR1 is MNHEY and CDR2 is SMNVEV (reference sequence). V was trimmed by 3 bases and J by 4 bases, leaving 8 bases between them. The CDR3 is made up of 13 amino acids. CDR3 region: CASSFEGSDTQYF. The CDR3 region has the DNA TGTGCCAGCAGTTTCGAGGGATCAGATACGCAGTATTTT.

The V call is TRBV29-1, the J call TRBJ2-1; 12 nucleotides line up with TRBD2. The CDR3 totals 17 residues. Trimming took 5 bases from V and 0 from J; bases not matched to a gene: 8. The germline V gene has CDR1 SQVTM and CDR2 ANQGSEA. In DNA, the CDR3 is TGCAGCGTTCTAGCGGGAGGGGGGCGGGGCTCCTACAATGAGCAGTTCTTC. Amino acid sequence: CSVLAGGGRGSYNEQFF.

The V gene is TRBV27, the J gene TRBJ2-2; TRBD2 is a possible D gene (5 bases). Between the trimmed V and J ends, which lost 8 bases and 1 base, there was a span of 11 bases. The CDR3 runs to 14 residues. Germline CDR1 and CDR2: MNHEY and SMNVEV (reference sequence). CDR3 sequence (DNA): TGTGCCAGCGCGGGCCTTATGAACACCGGGGAGCTGTTTTTT. This sequence encodes CASAGLMNTGELFF.

The chain joins TRBV4-1 to TRBJ1-5; possibly TRBD1 for D (6 bases). Germline assignment: CDR1 MGHRA and CDR2 YSYEKL. The CDR3 is 16 residues long. V lost 4 bases and J 10 bases, leaving 23 bases between the germline ends. As DNA, the CDR3 is TGCGCCAGCAGCCCAGCCCTACAGGGTGGGAGAGATCCCCAGCATTTT. Translation gives CASSPALQGGRDPQHF.

This rearrangement joins TRBV6-5 to TRBJ2-1; 12 bases fit TRBD2. The CDR3 has 15 amino acids. V lost 7 bases, J lost 7 bases, and 8 bases stayed unmatched. Germline CDR1 and CDR2: MNHEY and SVGAGI. In DNA, the CDR3 is TGTGCCAGCACTCCTCGGACTAGCGGGGTTAATGAGCAGTTCTTC. Translation: CASTPRTSGVNEQFF.